The source of this T cell receptor (beta chain) is a study of Graves' ophthalmopathy and Graves' hyperthyroidism. Whole-study results and caveats: With a specificity of about 75% and a sensitivity of more than 65%, the model predicted ophthalmopathy progression.

The CDR3 extends over 16 amino acids. Looked up from germline, CDR1 is SEHNR and CDR2 is FQNEAQ (reference sequence). Trimming shortened V by 0 bases and J by 2 bases, and 8 bases separated the two germline ends. The authors amplified TCR beta CDR3 regions, and they did so from RNA transcripts for repertoire sequencing. Following a first-round RT-PCR that used HTBI primers, a second-round multiplex PCR was carried out. From the multiplex PCR reads, TCRdb called clonotypes with MiXCR, one entry per CDR3 protein. This table has approximately 700,000 distinct CDR3 sequences, about 44% appearing once. In regard to this clonotype: Antigen specificity is unknown.

This TCR derives from an adult man with Graves' ophthalmopathy. The source material was peripheral blood. The chain combines TRBV7-9 with TRBJ1-6; maybe TRBD1 (5 bases). CDR3 in amino acids: CASSLAGGAYNSPLHF. The CDR3 DNA sequence: TGTGCCAGCAGCTTAGCGGGGGGGGCCTATAATTCACCCCTCCACTTT.